One sample yielded the 10 T cell receptor beta chains listed below, sequenced in a study of identical twins. Via MiXCR, TCRdb re-called the 5' RACE reads, giving one row per CDR3 protein. The sample shows hundreds of thousands of distinct CDR3 sequences, less than 10% of them seen only once. The same sample was also used in a study of yellow fever vaccine responses in identical twins.

Sequencing was carried out using PBMCs. The receptors originated from a woman aged 18-29 years in good health.

This clonotype was seen a handful of times. The rearrangement joins TRBV7-9 to TRBJ1-1, with unresolved D. This CDR3 has 14 residues. V lost 1 base and J 0 bases, leaving 6 bases between the germline ends. From germline, CDR1 is SEHNR and CDR2 FQNEAQ (reference sequence). CDR3 sequence reads: CASSLEPLNTEAFF. The DNA for the CDR3 is TGTGCCAGCAGCTTAGAGCCGTTGAACACTGAAGCTTTCTTT.

The J gene is TRBJ2-1, the V gene TRBV6-1; maybe TRBD1 (6 bases). Trimming left V 4 bases short and J 4 bases short, with 14 bases between. Germline V CDR1 and CDR2: MNHNS, SASEGT. The CDR3 spans 15 residues. This CDR3 reads CASSVDWTAYNEQFF. DNA of the CDR3: TGTGCCAGCAGTGTAGATTGGACAGCTTACAATGAGCAGTTCTTC.

The V call is TRBV7-8, the J call TRBJ2-5; D gene uncertain. CDR3 size: 14 residues. The V gene's germline CDR1 is SGHVS and CDR2 FQNEAQ. Trimming took off 3 bases at V and 2 bases at J, with 10 bases between the two ends. CDR3 region: CASSFLQEQETQYF. CDR3 nucleotides: TGTGCCAGCAGCTTTCTCCAGGAGCAAGAGACCCAGTACTTC.

This clonotype was counted a few times. The rearrangement uses TRBV29-1 and TRBJ1-1, with D possibly being TRBD1 (6 bases). The germline CDR1 and CDR2 sequences are SQVTM and ANQGSEA. The CDR3 has 14 residues. Trimming removed 4 bases from V and 0 bases from J, with 12 bases in between. CDR3 nucleotide sequence: TGCAGCGTTGTGACGGGACACGTGAACACTGAAGCTTTCTTT. Protein product: CSVVTGHVNTEAFF.

This clonotype came up a few times. This chain connects TRBV20-1 to TRBJ2-1, with D perhaps assigned TRBD1 or TRBD2 (5 bases each). Germline V gene lookup returns CDR1 DFQATT and CDR2 SNEGSKA (reference sequence). Trimming removed 4 bases from V and 0 bases from J, with 13 bases in between. This CDR3 region has 15 residues. DNA for the CDR3: TGCAGTGCTAACACCGGGACCATCTCCTACAATGAGCAGTTCTTC. Translated: CSANTGTISYNEQFF.

The chain joins TRBV19 to TRBJ1-6; no reliable D call. The V end was cut by 5 bases, the J end by 3 bases, with 11 bases between. The CDR3 is 15 residues long. Germline CDR1 and CDR2: LNHDA and SQIVND (reference sequence). The CDR3 sequence is CASSPGNLYNSPLHF. CDR3 bases: TGTGCCAGTAGTCCAGGAAACCTCTATAATTCACCCCTCCACTTT.

In its sample, this clonotype was seen many times. V gene TRBV10-3 combines with J gene TRBJ2-2, with D tentatively TRBD2 (5 bases). The CDR3 has 12 amino acids. The ends were cut back, 4 bases at V and 7 bases at J, with 7 bases in the middle. The V gene's germline CDR1 is ENHRY and CDR2 SYGVKD. CDR3 coding DNA: TGTGCCATCAGTGGGGAGATCGGGGAGCTGTTTTTT. Encoded protein: CAISGEIGELFF.

The chain employs TRBV4-1 and TRBJ2-5, with D possibly being TRBD2 (6 bases). Trimming took off 1 base at V and 1 base at J, with 10 bases between the two ends. CDR1 and CDR2 (germline): MGHRA, YSYEKL. CDR3 length: 15 amino acids. CDR3 nucleotides: TGCGCCAGCAGCCAAGTCAGCGGGCCCCAAGAGACCCAGTACTTC. This gives the protein CASSQVSGPQETQYF.

The J gene is TRBJ2-7, the V gene TRBV30; maybe TRBD1 (6 bases). There are 15 residues in the CDR3. Per the germline V gene, CDR1 is GTSNPN and CDR2 is SVGIG (reference sequence). V lost 2 bases, J lost 4 bases, and 18 bases lay in between. CDR3 amino acids: CAWSPPSTGRYEQYF. DNA of the CDR3: TGTGCCTGGAGTCCTCCCTCCACAGGGCGGTACGAGCAGTACTTC.

This clonotype was observed at least ten times. The chain is built from TRBV9 and TRBJ2-1, with D perhaps matching TRBD1 or TRBD2 (5 bases each). Trimming stripped 4 bases from V and 4 bases from J, with 18 bases between. The CDR3 consists of 16 residues. CDR1 and CDR2 (germline): SGDLS, YYNGEE. Written as DNA, the CDR3 is TGTGCCAGCAGCCCCCGGGGACCGGGAAGTTACAATGAGCAGTTCTTC. This codes for CASSPRGPGSYNEQFF. Looking up the rest from reference TRBV9 and TRBJ2-1 gives the full variable domain: DSGVTQTPKHLITATGQRVTLRCSPRSGDLSVYWYQQSLDQGLQFLIQYYNGEERAKGNILERFSAQQFPDLHSELNLSSLELGDSALYFCASSPRGPGSYNEQFFGPGTRLTVL.